The next 22 T cell receptor beta chains were all read from a single sample in a study of T cells in Graves' hyperthyroidism and ophthalmopathy. TCR beta CDR3 region amplification was performed from RNA transcripts. The HTBI primer set served for first-round RT-PCR of the TCR CDR3. TCRdb reprocessed the multiplex PCR reads with MiXCR, giving one entry per CDR3 protein. The sample lists under 550,000 distinct CDR3 sequences; just under 20% were seen once. The sample consisted of blood. The receptors derive from a middle-aged man with Graves' ophthalmopathy.

Many counts were recorded for this clonotype. The gene calls are TRBV13 and TRBJ2-1; TRBD2 might be the D (5 bases). CDR3 length: 15 amino acids. The ends were cut back, 3 bases at V and 7 bases at J, with 16 bases in the middle. The germline V gene encodes CDR1 PRHDT and CDR2 FYEKMQ (reference sequence). The chain's CDR3 is CASSFTGMGMNEQFF. For the CDR3, the DNA is TGTGCCAGCAGCTTTACGGGGATGGGTATGAATGAGCAGTTCTTC.

This rearrangement joins TRBV7-9 to TRBJ2-7, with D unresolved. CDR1 and CDR2 from the germline V gene are SEHNR and FQNEAQ (reference sequence). The CDR3 runs 14 residues. V was trimmed by 5 bases and J by 1 base, leaving 12 bases between them. For the CDR3, the DNA is TGTGCCAGCAGCCCCCCCTCAATATCCTACGAGCAGTACTTC. This encodes CASSPPSISYEQYF.

Many counts were recorded for this clonotype. J is TRBJ1-1 and V is TRBV12-3 or TRBV12-4; D not certain. Trimming left V 3 bases short and J 11 bases short, with 16 bases between. There are 13 residues in the CDR3. CDR3 protein: CASSFQARGLAFF. The CDR3 nucleotides are TGTGCCAGCAGTTTTCAGGCAAGAGGTTTGGCTTTCTTT.

This clonotype was seen a few times. This sequence joins TRBV18 and TRBJ2-1; TRBD2 matches 9 bases. The germline V gene has CDR1 KGHSH and CDR2 LQKENI. CDR3 size: 17 residues. After removal of 2 bases from V and 7 bases from J, the junction contained 12 bases not matched to a gene. CDR3 DNA sequence: TGTGCCAGCTCACCAGGGTTCACTAGCGGGCCCCCGAATGAGCAGTTCTTC. Translating gives CASSPGFTSGPPNEQFF.

This clonotype has a single count. The V gene is TRBV28, the J gene TRBJ1-2; 10 positions match TRBD1. Losses at the gene ends were 9 bases for V and 2 bases for J; bases not matched to a gene: 3. Germline V CDR1 and CDR2: MDHEN, SYDVKM. The CDR3 runs 13 residues. Here the CDR3 reads CASSTGGNYGYTF. For the CDR3, the DNA is TGTGCCAGTTCGACAGGGGGCAACTATGGCTACACCTTC.

This clonotype came up many times. The rearrangement uses TRBV2 and TRBJ1-1; 7 bases agree with TRBD1. Germline lookup yields CDR1 SNHLY and CDR2 FYNNEI. V lost 4 bases and J lost 4; bases outside the gene matches: 18. The CDR3 runs 18 residues. The DNA of the CDR3 is TGTGCCAGCAGTGGGGACCCGACAGGGACGATTGTTAGCACTGAAGCTTTCTTT. Translation: CASSGDPTGTIVSTEAFF. Using reference TRBV2 and TRBJ1-1 for the parts outside the CDR3, the full variable domain is EPEVTQTPSHQVTQMGQEVILRCVPISNHLYFYWYRQILGQKVEFLVSFYNNEISEKSEIFDDQFSVERPDGSNFTLKIRSTKLEDSAMYFCASSGDPTGTIVSTEAFFGQGTRLTVV.

Only a few counts were recorded for this clonotype. The rearrangement links TRBV29-1 to TRBJ1-2; D ambiguous. V gave up 2 bases and J gave up 7 bases, with 11 bases separating them. The V gene's germline CDR1 is SQVTM and CDR2 ANQGSEA. The CDR3 loop spans 12 amino acids. CDR3 coding DNA: TGCAGCGTTGAATCGAATTCGCTTGGCTACACCTTC. Protein sequence: CSVESNSLGYTF.

Ten or more counts support this clonotype. The V and J genes are TRBV20-1 and TRBJ2-3, with D possibly matching TRBD2 (6 bases). From germline, CDR1 is DFQATT and CDR2 SNEGSKA (reference sequence). This CDR3 region has 13 residues. Trimming removed 5 bases at V and 4 bases at J, with 13 bases between. The CDR3 region has the DNA TGCAGTGCTGGGGGAGGACCATCAGATACGCAGTATTTT. Translated: CSAGGGPSDTQYF.

This rearrangement joins TRBV11-2 to TRBJ2-1; 15 positions agree with TRBD2. The trim removed 5 bases at V and 6 bases at J, leaving 8 bases unmatched. Per germline, CDR1 SGHAT and CDR2 FQNNGV. The CDR3 is 17 amino acids. The CDR3 sequence: CASSLRTSGGVCNEQFF. The DNA of the CDR3 is TGTGCCAGCAGCCTCAGGACTAGCGGGGGGGTCTGCAATGAGCAGTTCTTC. The full variable domain, completed using reference TRBV11-2 and TRBJ2-1, is EAGVAQSPRYKIIEKRQSVAFWCNPISGHATLYWYQQILGQGPKLLIQFQNNGVVDDSQLPKDRFSAERLKGVDSTLKIQPAKLEDSAVYLCASSLRTSGGVCNEQFFGPGTRLTVL.

The rearrangement links TRBV20-1 to TRBJ1-2, with D uncertain. Trimming removed 0 bases at V and 5 bases at J, with 7 bases between. CDR1 and CDR2 from the germline V gene are DFQATT and SNEGSKA (reference sequence). The CDR3 totals 12 residues. The CDR3 sequence is CSAREKSYGYTF. CDR3 nucleotides: TGCAGTGCTAGAGAGAAATCTTATGGCTACACCTTC.

This clonotype has at least ten counts. The chain employs TRBV7-8 and TRBJ2-1; 8 positions match TRBD1. Germline values: CDR1 SGHVS, CDR2 FQNEAQ. J was trimmed by 5 bases and V by 2 bases; bases with no gene match: 8. This CDR3 region has 16 residues. The CDR3 DNA sequence: TGTGCCAGCAGCTTACGTAACCGGGACAGGAACAATGAGCAGTTCTTC. Protein: CASSLRNRDRNNEQFF.

This clonotype was seen ten or more times. The chain is built from TRBV3-1 and TRBJ2-1; a possible D gene is TRBD2 (5 bases). The V gene lost 1 base and the J gene lost 10 bases, with 17 bases spanning the gap. Per germline, CDR1 LGHDT and CDR2 YNNKEL (reference sequence). There are 15 residues in the CDR3. This CDR3 reads CASSQAQAAGGEQFF. The CDR3 bases are TGTGCCAGCAGCCAAGCCCAGGCGGCCGGAGGAGAGCAGTTCTTC.

The rearrangement joins TRBV7-9 to TRBJ1-4; D gene uncertain. CDR1 and CDR2 (germline): SEHNR, FQNEAQ (reference sequence). The V end was cut by 4 bases, the J end by 8 bases, with 8 bases between. This CDR3 has 12 amino acids. The CDR3 DNA sequence: TGTGCCAGCAGCTCCCTTGGGGAAAAACTGTTTTTT. Protein sequence: CASSSLGEKLFF.

This clonotype has a count of ten or more. The chain employs TRBV20-1 and TRBJ2-1; TRBD2 agrees at 9 bases. V shed 8 bases and J 8 bases; nucleotides not matched to a gene: 16. This CDR3 is built from 15 residues. Per germline, CDR1 DFQATT and CDR2 SNEGSKA (reference sequence). CDR3 in amino acids: CSTIIPAGGPHEQFF. The CDR3 DNA is TGCAGTACCATTATCCCGGCGGGAGGGCCCCATGAGCAGTTCTTC.

This clonotype was observed many times. The rearrangement uses TRBV20-1 and TRBJ2-1; 9 positions agree with TRBD1. The V segment lost 0 bases and the J segment 4 bases; nucleotides outside the gene matches: 7. CDR1 DFQATT and CDR2 SNEGSKA come from the germline V gene (reference sequence). The CDR3 has 16 amino acids. The CDR3 DNA reads as TGCAGTGCTAGAGATGAGGGACAGGGATCGTACAATGAGCAGTTCTTC. Translated: CSARDEGQGSYNEQFF.

This chain uses TRBV7-2 with TRBJ1-3; no reliable D call. CDR3 length: 14 amino acids. Per the germline V gene, CDR1 is SGHTA and CDR2 is FQGNSA. V was cut by 3 bases and J by 7 bases, with 13 bases left in between. The CDR3: CASSFSQAGNTIYF. The DNA of the CDR3 is TGTGCCAGCAGCTTTTCGCAGGCCGGGAACACCATATATTTT.

This clonotype came up a few times. Germline and junction disagree at one end, which may indicate a read error. The chain joins TRBV28 to TRBJ2-7; 10 nucleotides match TRBD1. The CDR3 is made up of 15 amino acids. Germline V gene sequence: CDR1 MDHEN, CDR2 SYDVKM. CDR3 protein: CAGSLGTGVTYEQYF. CDR3 DNA: TGTGCCGGCAGTTTGGGGACAGGGGTTACCTACGAGCAGTACTTC. The whole variable domain, remainder taken from reference TRBV28 and TRBJ2-7, is DVKVTQSSRYLVKRTGEKVFLECVQDMDHENMFWYRQDPGLGLRLIYFSYDVKMKEKGDIPEGYSVSREKKERFSLILESASTNQTSMYLCAGSLGTGVTYEQYFGPGTRLTVT.

V is TRBV20-1 and J is TRBJ2-3, with D possibly being TRBD1 (5 bases). There are 14 residues in the CDR3. The V end was cut by 0 bases, the J end by 3 bases, with 10 bases between. CDR1 DFQATT and CDR2 SNEGSKA come from the germline V gene (reference sequence). The CDR3 coding sequence is TGCAGTGCTAGAGACAGACAGTGGACAGATACGCAGTATTTT. Its translation: CSARDRQWTDTQYF.

A word on this clonotype: The junction differs from germline at one of its ends, possibly a read error. The chain couples TRBV13 to TRBJ1-3, with D possibly being TRBD1 (5 bases). Germline assignment: CDR1 PRHDT and CDR2 FYEKMQ (reference sequence). The CDR3 runs to 15 residues. The CDR3 DNA follows: TGTGCCAGCAGCATAGGGACGGTCTCTGGAAACACCATATATTTT. Translated, it gives CASSIGTVSGNTIYF.

This clonotype showed up many times. The gene calls are TRBV20-1 and TRBJ2-1, with 7 bases fitting TRBD2. The germline CDR1 and CDR2 sequences are DFQATT and SNEGSKA (reference sequence). This CDR3 contains 15 residues. V lost 1 base, J lost 0 bases, and 3 bases stayed unmatched. As DNA, the CDR3 is TGCAGTGCTAGAGTGGGCGGGAGCTCCTACAATGAGCAGTTCTTC. Translating gives CSARVGGSSYNEQFF.

The CDR3 DNA reads TGTGCCATCAGTGAGTCCCACGAAGCCTATGGCTACACCTTC. It yields the protein CAISESHEAYGYTF. This rearrangement joins TRBV10-3 to TRBJ1-2, with D uncertain. CDR3 length equals 14 residues. Germline CDR1 and CDR2: ENHRY and SYGVKD. V dropped 0 bases and J dropped 4 bases, with 9 bases sitting between them.

This clonotype was seen only a few times. This chain links TRBV6-1 with TRBJ2-7; 9 bases line up with TRBD2. V lost 8 bases to trimming and J lost 4 bases; unmatched junction nucleotides: 12. Per the germline V gene, CDR1 is MNHNS and CDR2 is SASEGT. CDR3 length equals 15 residues. The CDR3 region is CASLIKAGGIYEQYF. The CDR3 DNA sequence: TGTGCCAGCCTCATAAAAGCGGGAGGAATTTACGAGCAGTACTTC.